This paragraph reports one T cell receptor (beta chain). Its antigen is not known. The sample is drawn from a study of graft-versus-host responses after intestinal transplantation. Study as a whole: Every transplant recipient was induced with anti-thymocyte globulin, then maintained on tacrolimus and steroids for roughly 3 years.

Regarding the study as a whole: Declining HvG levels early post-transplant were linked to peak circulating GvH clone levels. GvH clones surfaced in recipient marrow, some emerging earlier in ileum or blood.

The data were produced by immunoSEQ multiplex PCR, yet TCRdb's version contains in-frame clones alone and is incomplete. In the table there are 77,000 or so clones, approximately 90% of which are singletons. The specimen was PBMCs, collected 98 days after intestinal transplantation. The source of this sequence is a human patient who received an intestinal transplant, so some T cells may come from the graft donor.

The CDR3: CASSLRSRRGGDGTGELFF. The CDR3 DNA sequence: TGTGCCAGCAGCTTAAGAAGCCGTAGGGGGGGCGATGGCACCGGGGAGCTGTTTTTT. The gene calls are TRBV7-3 and TRBJ2-2; possibly TRBD2 for D (7 bases). V shed 1 base and J shed 4 bases, with 22 bases lying between them. The CDR3 is made up of 19 amino acids. CDR1 and CDR2 (germline): SGHTA, FQGTGA.